This section outlines one TCR beta chain sequence together with its context. The antigen is not known. Germline loops: CDR1 LNHDA, CDR2 SQIVND (reference sequence). The CDR3 spans 18 residues. V was clipped by 3 bases and J by 4 bases; unmatched bases: 13. Use of 60 Vbeta and 13 Jbeta primers characterized the PCR. This table comes from immunoSEQ multiplex PCR, and its TCRdb copy is limited to in-frame clones, with some not included. Counted here are roughly 140,000 clones, around 77% occurring once; the ten biggest clones make up 4.9%. This record comes from a study of cytomegalovirus exposure and HLA in healthy donors. Study at large: An early release of data contained about 85 million unique TCRs, which came from HLA-typed donors. Whole-study findings and limits: As a later analysis showed, a missense DCLRE1C variant was linked to trimming of TCR beta V- and J-genes.

The chain links TRBV19 to TRBJ2-1, with 9 nucleotides matching TRBD2. This receptor was taken from a woman in her fifties or sixties in good health and CMV-seronegative. Input material: PBMCs. CDR3 DNA sequence: TGTGCCAGTAGTATTCCTCACGGATCGGGACTAGCTTACAATGAGCAGTTCTTC. Its translation is CASSIPHGSGLAYNEQFF.